These T cell receptor beta chains were read from a single sample in a study of blood T cell repertoires in COVID-19. Data came from immunoSEQ multiplex PCR; TCRdb stores just in-frame clones and leaves some out. Of 200,000 or so clones in the sample, over 80% were seen once. The sample consisted of peripheral blood. Every receptor here comes from a woman aged 30 to 39 with acute or convalescent COVID-19. Each CDR3 is given with its conserved first and last residue. The D gene is left open where the match is weak. Where a row states a size, it is once, few, many or the class of an expanded clone; other rows omit it.

J,size,D,V,DNA,CDR3
TRBJ2-7,-,TRBD1,TRBV12-3/TRBV12-4,TGTGCCAGCAGATTAAGGGGGCGTGAGCAGTACTTC,CASRLRGREQYF
TRBJ2-7,-,-,TRBV6-5,TGTGCCAGCAGAACTACTTCGAAAGGAGCCGAGCAGTACTTC,CASRTTSKGAEQYF
TRBJ2-7,-,TRBD2,TRBV7-9,TGTGCCAGCAGCGAGAGGGGGACTAGCGGGTCTCCCGCCTACGAGCAGTACTTC,CASSERGTSGSPAYEQYF
TRBJ1-5,many,-,TRBV4-1,TGCGCCAGCAGCCAAGCTGTGGGAGTACCTAATCAGCCCCAGCATTTT,CASSQAVGVPNQPQHF
TRBJ1-2,-,TRBD1,TRBV6-2/TRBV6-3,TGTGCCAGCAGTCCGGCATGGGACAGGGGCAACTATGGCTACACCTTC,CASSPAWDRGNYGYTF
TRBJ2-1,-,TRBD1,TRBV27,TGTGCCAGCAGCCGTGACAGGGCAAGCTCCTACAATGAGCAGTTCTTC,CASSRDRASSYNEQFF
TRBJ1-2,once,-,TRBV28,TGTGCCAGCAGATCCCGGCGGGATGGCTACACCTTC,CASRSRRDGYTF
TRBJ1-1,-,-,TRBV5-1,TGCGCCAGCAGCCCAGGGAGGGACACTGAAGCTTTCTTT,CASSPGRDTEAFF
TRBJ1-3,-,-,TRBV7-8,TGTGCCAGCAGCTTTAGGGGAACTGGAAACACCATATATTTT,CASSFRGTGNTIYF
TRBJ1-4,-,-,TRBV4-1,TGCGCCAGCAGCCAAGATCGACAGTTTGCAACTAATGAAAAACTGTTTTTT,CASSQDRQFATNEKLFF
TRBJ1-2,few,TRBD1,TRBV19,TGTGCCAGCCGACAGGGGAAGGGCTACACCTTC,CASRQGKGYTF
TRBJ1-1,-,-,TRBV5-6,TGTGCCAGCAGCTTGAACATGATGAACACTGAAGCTTTCTTT,CASSLNMMNTEAFF
TRBJ2-5,-,TRBD1,TRBV28,TGTGCCAGCAGTCTGGACAGGGGGGTAGGGGAGACCCAGTACTTC,CASSLDRGVGETQYF
TRBJ1-2,-,-,TRBV21-1,TGTGCCAGCAGCAAAGGGCGGTTC,CASSKGRF
TRBJ1-1,-,-,TRBV6-5,TGTGCCAGCAGTTACAAGGCCGGGGGTAACACTGAAGCTTTCTTT,CASSYKAGGNTEAFF
TRBJ1-4,once,-,TRBV4-1,TGCGCCAGCAGCCCCGCCGAGCGGGGGCGGGAAAAACTGTTTTTT,CASSPAERGREKLFF
TRBJ1-1,few,TRBD1,TRBV7-2,TGTGCCAGCAGATCCGGGACAGGGGGCTTAGCTTTCTTT,CASRSGTGGLAFF
TRBJ2-7,-,TRBD1,TRBV9,TGTGCCAGCAGCCTTGGGACAGGCAACTACGAGCAGTACTTC,CASSLGTGNYEQYF
TRBJ2-3,-,TRBD2,TRBV4-3,TGCGCCAGCAGCACCGGACTAGCGGCCACAGATACGCAGTATTTT,CASSTGLAATDTQYF
TRBJ1-2,-,-,TRBV28,TGTGCCAGCAGTCCGCACGAGGGTTACTATGGCTACACCTTC,CASSPHEGYYGYTF
TRBJ1-2,-,-,TRBV9,TGTGCCAGCAGCCTCGGTTCAGCGGGCTATGGCTACACCTTC,CASSLGSAGYGYTF
TRBJ2-5,-,TRBD2,TRBV5-4,TGTGCCAGCAGCAGTACAGCGGGGGGGCTTCAAGAGACCCAGTACTTC,CASSSTAGGLQETQYF
TRBJ1-5,-,TRBD1,TRBV25-1,TGTGCCAGTGGAGAACAGGGGAGACAGCCCCAGCATTTT,CASGEQGRQPQHF
TRBJ2-2,few,TRBD2,TRBV5-1,TGCGCCAGCAGCTTCGGACTAGCGGGAGAGGCCGGGGAGCTGTTTTTT,CASSFGLAGEAGELFF
TRBJ2-3,-,TRBD2,TRBV9,TGTGCCAGCAGCGAGGGACTAGCGGGATTCTCAAGAGATACGCAGTATTTT,CASSEGLAGFSRDTQYF
TRBJ2-7,-,-,TRBV6-1,TGTGCCAGCAGTGAACTCGAGCAGTACTTC,CASSELEQYF
TRBJ2-3,-,-,TRBV3-1/TRBV3-2,TGTGCCAGCAGCCAAGATAGGGGTGGGGCGCAGTATTTT,CASSQDRGGAQYF